The rows below give T cell receptor beta chains drawn from one sample of a study of OX40 agonist ivuxolimab in advanced cancers. Using immunoSEQ multiplex PCR, the repertoire was profiled, and TCRdb retains in-frame clones only, with some absent. In the table there are tens of thousands of clones, approximately 86% of which are singletons. The specimen was CD4+ or CD8+ T cells sorted from blood, collected in a trial of the OX40 agonist ivuxolimab. The receptors were gathered from an adult with an advanced solid tumor such as melanoma, head and neck, liver or kidney cancer. Both conserved end residues are trimmed from each CDR3.

V	J	length	CDR3
TRBV7-5	TRBJ2-7	11	ARSFTDSYEQY
TRBV5-5	TRBJ1-1	13	ASSLGKGKNTEAF
TRBV18	TRBJ1-2	15	ASSPDQGFKSDYGYT
TRBV27	TRBJ2-6	14	ASRGGALSGANVLT
TRBV28	TRBJ1-6	13	ASSLGRGRNSPLH
TRBV19	TRBJ2-6	13	ASSIQGSGANVLT
TRBV25-1	TRBJ2-1	14	ASSEVSGRANNEQF
TRBV5-8	TRBJ2-4	14	ASSLVSGGAKNIQY
TRBV11-2	TRBJ2-7	13	ASSPKRRLGYEQY
TRBV6-9	TRBJ2-2	12	ASGPRGQPGELF
TRBV27	TRBJ2-1	13	ASDRQVNSYNEQF
TRBV6-1	TRBJ1-6	13	ASALSAQNNSPLH